Each of the 9 T cell receptor beta chains below was sequenced from the same sample in a study of cytomegalovirus exposure and HLA in healthy donors. Researchers ran the PCR with 60 Vbeta and 13 Jbeta primers. Data came from immunoSEQ multiplex PCR; TCRdb stores just in-frame clones and leaves some out. The data contain more than 20,000 clones, around 77% of them singletons. The source material was PBMCs. The receptors come from a man between 60 and 75 years old in good health and CMV-seronegative.

The chain combines TRBV5-5 with TRBJ2-5; 11 bases are a match to TRBD2. The CDR3 sequence is 16 residues long. The junction had 8 bases not matched to a gene; V was cut back by 5 bases and J by 2 bases. The germline V gene encodes CDR1 SGHKS and CDR2 YYEKEE (reference sequence). This CDR3 reads CASSPLAGGGQETQYF. In nucleotides, the CDR3 is TGTGCCAGCAGTCCTTTAGCGGGAGGGGGACAAGAGACCCAGTACTTC.

V gene TRBV27 combines with J gene TRBJ2-1; unclear D gene. Germline V CDR1 and CDR2: MNHEY, SMNVEV (reference sequence). CDR3 size: 12 residues. The V end lost 5 bases, the J end lost 8 bases, and 10 bases lay between the germline ends. Here the CDR3 reads CASSQIGYEQFF. CDR3 nucleotide sequence: TGTGCCAGCAGTCAGATTGGTTATGAGCAGTTCTTC.

Only one count was recorded for this clone. An end of the junction differs from the germline gene, which may be a read error. This rearrangement joins TRBV7-2 to TRBJ1-2, with 11 bases aligning to TRBD1. Germline V gene data show CDR1 as SGHTA and CDR2 as FQGNSA. The CDR3 is 14 residues long. The CDR3 is CASSLGQGENGYPF. The DNA of the CDR3 is TGTGCCAGCAGCTTGGGACAGGGGGAAAACGGCTACCCCTTC.

This clone was seen a handful of times. CDR3 protein: CAITGTSGIYNEQFF. The CDR3 DNA follows: TGTGCCATAACCGGGACTAGCGGTATCTACAATGAGCAGTTCTTC. This chain connects TRBV2 to TRBJ2-1; TRBD2 matches 11 bases. In germline, CDR1 is SNHLY, CDR2 FYNNEI. With 10 bases clipped from V and 3 bases from J, the junction kept 8 bases outside the gene matches. This CDR3 has 15 residues.

The chain employs TRBV29-1 and TRBJ2-1; TRBD2 matches 9 bases. The germline gives CDR1 SQVTM, CDR2 ANQGSEA. This CDR3 region has 14 residues. V was pared by 4 bases and J by 9 bases, with 10 bases of the junction left unmatched. The CDR3 DNA reads as TGCAGCGTTGCTAGGGCGGGGGGGCAGGGTGAGCAGTTCTTC. Translated: CSVARAGGQGEQFF.

CDR3 nucleotide sequence: TGCGCCAGCAGCTTGGAGTCCGCGGGCTACGAGCAGTACTTC. As protein: CASSLESAGYEQYF. The chain combines TRBV5-1 with TRBJ2-7, with a tentative D call TRBD2 (5 bases). The CDR3 covers 14 residues. V lost 0 bases and J 3 bases, leaving 10 bases between the germline ends. From germline, CDR1 is SGHRS and CDR2 YFSETQ.

The DNA for the CDR3 is TGTGCCAGCAGCTTAGGGACAGGGAAGTATTCACCCCTCCACTTT. Translated, it gives CASSLGTGKYSPLHF. The chain employs TRBV7-9 and TRBJ1-6; 8 nucleotides agree with TRBD1. V was clipped by 1 base and J by 8 bases; unmatched bases: 4. CDR3 length: 15 amino acids. Germline V gives CDR1 SEHNR, CDR2 FQNEAQ (reference sequence).

The rearrangement links TRBV5-1 to TRBJ1-3, with D tentatively TRBD1 (5 bases). With 1 base removed from V and 4 bases from J, the gap between germline ends came to 9 bases. The CDR3 consists of 14 residues. The germline V gene has CDR1 SGHRS and CDR2 YFSETQ. CDR3 coding DNA: TGCGCCAGCAGCTTGAGGGGATTAGGAAACACCATATATTTT. Translation: CASSLRGLGNTIYF.

This sequence joins TRBV11-2 and TRBJ2-6; maybe TRBD1 (6 bases). CDR1 SGHAT and CDR2 FQNNGV come from the germline V gene. V was trimmed by 5 bases and J by 2 bases, leaving 10 bases between them. This CDR3 region has 15 residues. CDR3 coding DNA: TGTGCCAGCAGCGCCACAGGGACTGGGGCCAACGTCCTGACTTTC. It is translated as CASSATGTGANVLTF. The variable domain in full, completed from reference TRBV11-2 and TRBJ2-6, reads EAGVAQSPRYKIIEKRQSVAFWCNPISGHATLYWYQQILGQGPKLLIQFQNNGVVDDSQLPKDRFSAERLKGVDSTLKIQPAKLEDSAVYLCASSATGTGANVLTFGAGSRLTVL.